The rows below give T cell receptor beta chains drawn from one sample of a study. From the 5' RACE reads, TCRdb called clonotypes with MiXCR, one entry per CDR3 protein. In the table there are around 30,000 distinct CDR3 sequences, 20% to 30% of which are singletons. The source material was naive CD4+ T cells sorted from a lymph node. The receptors come from a female donor with breast cancer. Each CDR3 is given with its conserved first and last residue. A D gene is named only where the DNA matches it firmly. Some rows mark clone size as missing; the rest say once, few, many or name a class of expanded clone.

clone_size,d_call,v_call,j_call,cdr3_aa,cdr3_nt
-,-,TRBV7-8,TRBJ1-5,CASSLTGASNQPQHF,TGTGCCAGCAGCTTAACCGGGGCGAGCAATCAGCCCCAGCATTTT
many,-,TRBV29-1,TRBJ2-3,CSVEGADRTDTQYF,TGCAGCGTTGAAGGTGCGGACCGCACAGATACGCAGTATTTT
-,TRBD1,TRBV4-1,TRBJ2-7,CASRRGQESSYEQYF,TGCGCCAGCAGACGTGGACAGGAGAGCTCCTACGAGCAGTACTTC
few,-,TRBV3-1,TRBJ2-1,CASSHPSTGINEQFF,TGTGCCAGCAGCCATCCGTCGACAGGTATCAATGAGCAGTTCTTC
-,-,TRBV5-4,TRBJ2-3,CASSPRLGGTDTQYF,TGTGCCAGCAGCCCCCGACTAGGTGGCACAGATACGCAGTATTTT
few,-,TRBV9,TRBJ1-2,CASSVDLLANYGYTF,TGTGCCAGCAGCGTAGATCTTTTAGCTAACTATGGCTACACCTTC
-,TRBD2,TRBV4-3,TRBJ2-3,CASNPGLAGGPFDTQYF,TGCGCCAGCAACCCGGGACTAGCGGGAGGGCCTTTTGATACGCAGTATTTT
-,-,TRBV20-1,TRBJ1-1,CGAPKDGWGAEAFF,TGCGGTGCCCCTAAGGATGGGTGGGGGGCTGAAGCTTTCTTT
-,-,TRBV7-9,TRBJ2-2,CASSRLMTGVTGELFF,TGTGCCAGCAGCCGACTCATGACGGGGGTAACCGGGGAGCTGTTTTTT
-,TRBD1,TRBV6-1,TRBJ2-2,CASKGQGDTGELFF,TGTGCCAGCAAGGGACAGGGTGATACCGGGGAGCTGTTTTTT
few,-,TRBV12-3/TRBV12-4,TRBJ1-6,CASSPSRPGIGQNSPLHF,TGTGCCAGCAGTCCCTCCCGCCCCGGAATTGGGCAAAATTCACCCCTCCACTTT
-,-,TRBV13,TRBJ2-1,CASSPTEWGSNEQFF,TGTGCCAGCAGCCCGACAGAGTGGGGGTCCAATGAGCAGTTCTTC
few,-,TRBV7-3,TRBJ1-2,CASSLTPSDDGYTF,TGTGCCAGCAGCTTAACACCCTCGGACGATGGCTACACCTTC
few,-,TRBV28,TRBJ2-5,CASSRYTPGEGQETQYF,TGTGCCAGCAGTCGATATACCCCAGGGGAGGGCCAAGAGACCCAGTACTTC
medium-sized,TRBD2,TRBV6-2/TRBV6-3,TRBJ2-3,CASSRISGPTDTQYF,TGTGCCAGCAGCCGAATTAGCGGGCCCACAGATACGCAGTATTTT